The rows below give T cell receptor beta chains drawn from one sample of a study of control samples from healthy donors and cancer patients. Repertoires were generated with immunoSEQ multiplex PCR, while TCRdb's copy carries only in-frame clones and drops some. The table lists about 100,000 clones, about 82% of them singletons, with around 20% in the top ten. Sequenced sample: blood. The receptors stem from a man aged 25 to 40 in good health. CDR3s include the opening cysteine and the closing phenylalanine or tryptophan. D genes are given only for firm matches. Clone size is shown for a subset of rows, as once, few, many or a class of expanded clone.

J	V	size	D	CDR3	DNA
TRBJ1-4	TRBV7-9	once	TRBD1	CASSTDRGIGEKLFF	TGTGCCAGCAGCACGGACAGGGGTATAGGTGAAAAACTGTTTTTT
TRBJ1-6	TRBV12-3/TRBV12-4	.	.	CASRSRNNSPLHF	TGTGCCAGCAGGAGCCGTAATAATTCACCCCTCCACTTT
TRBJ1-4	TRBV5-1	.	.	CASSLRGQGLEKLFF	TGCGCCAGCAGCTTGAGAGGCCAAGGTCTTGAAAAACTGTTTTTT
TRBJ2-5	TRBV7-8	.	.	CASSTEGRAQETQYF	TGTGCCAGCAGCACAGAAGGACGGGCCCAAGAGACCCAGTACTTC
TRBJ1-2	TRBV5-4	few	.	CASTPSRGIGNYGYTF	TGTGCCAGCACCCCATCCCGGGGGATTGGGAACTATGGCTACACCTTC
TRBJ2-2	TRBV6-1	.	.	CASSEGADAGELFF	TGTGCCAGCAGTGAAGGGGCCGATGCAGGGGAGCTGTTTTTT
TRBJ1-2	TRBV19	.	.	CASSILGPSPVDGYTF	TGTGCCAGTAGTATATTAGGGCCCAGCCCTGTAGATGGCTACACCTTC
TRBJ2-1	TRBV5-5	.	TRBD1	CASSRQGGNEQFF	TGTGCCAGCAGCAGACAGGGCGGCAATGAGCAGTTCTTC
TRBJ1-5	TRBV19	.	.	CASWATWDSNQPQHF	TGTGCCAGTTGGGCCACATGGGATAGCAATCAGCCCCAGCATTTT
TRBJ2-5	TRBV12-3/TRBV12-4	.	.	CASSLLGQETQYF	TGTGCCAGTAGTTTGTTGGGACAAGAGACCCAGTACTTC